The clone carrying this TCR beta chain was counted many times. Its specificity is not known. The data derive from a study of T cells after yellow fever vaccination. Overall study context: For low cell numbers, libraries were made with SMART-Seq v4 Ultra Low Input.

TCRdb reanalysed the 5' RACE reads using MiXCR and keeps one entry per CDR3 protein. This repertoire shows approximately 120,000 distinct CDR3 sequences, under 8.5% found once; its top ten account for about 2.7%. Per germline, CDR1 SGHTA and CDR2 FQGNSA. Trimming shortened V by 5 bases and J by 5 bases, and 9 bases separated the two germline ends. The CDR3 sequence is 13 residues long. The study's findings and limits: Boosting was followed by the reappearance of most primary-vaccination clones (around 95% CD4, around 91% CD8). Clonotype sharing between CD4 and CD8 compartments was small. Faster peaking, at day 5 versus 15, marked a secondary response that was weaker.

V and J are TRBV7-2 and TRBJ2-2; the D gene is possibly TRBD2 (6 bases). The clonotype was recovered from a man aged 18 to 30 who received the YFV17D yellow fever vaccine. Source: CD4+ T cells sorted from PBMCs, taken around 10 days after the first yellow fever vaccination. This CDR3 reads CASSRRGTGELFF. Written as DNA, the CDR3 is TGTGCCAGCAGCCGACGGGGGACCGGGGAGCTGTTTTTT.